This T cell receptor beta chain was sequenced in a study of identifying expanded T cells in peripheral blood. Study-wide points: Clone count variance between approximately two-week samples rose with total template count. About 1.2 clones differed between technical replicates, versus approximately 17 and 20 over time.

Deletions cut 3 bases from V and 3 bases from J, with 11 bases between. Per germline, CDR1 LNHDA and CDR2 SQIVND (reference sequence). The length of the CDR3 is 14 residues. During the collection period, no donor immune events like infections were recorded. Notes on this clone: The antigen is not known.

Sequencing was performed with immunoSEQ multiplex PCR; in TCRdb, only in-frame clones are kept and a portion is missing. The sample lists 95,000 to 150,000 clones, more than 80% occurring once. This TCR was recovered from a person aged 18 to 75 in good health. The sample taken for sequencing was blood. The gene calls are TRBV19 and TRBJ1-2; D uncertain. The DNA of the CDR3 is TGTGCCAGTAGTATTCAGGTGATTGACTATGGCTACACCTTC. Translated: CASSIQVIDYGYTF.